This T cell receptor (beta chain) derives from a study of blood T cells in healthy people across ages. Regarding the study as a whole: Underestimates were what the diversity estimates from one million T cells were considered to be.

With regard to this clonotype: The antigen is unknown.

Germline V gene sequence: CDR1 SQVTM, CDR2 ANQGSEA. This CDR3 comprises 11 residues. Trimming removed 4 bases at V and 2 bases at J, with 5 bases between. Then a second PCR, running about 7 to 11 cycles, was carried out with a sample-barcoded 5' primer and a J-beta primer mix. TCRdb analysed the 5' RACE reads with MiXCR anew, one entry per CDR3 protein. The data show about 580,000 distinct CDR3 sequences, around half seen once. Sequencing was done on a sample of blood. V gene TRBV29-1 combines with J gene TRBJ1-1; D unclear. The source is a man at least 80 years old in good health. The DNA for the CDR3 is TGCAGCGTTGGACTAAACACTGAAGCTTTCTTT. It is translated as CSVGLNTEAFF.